Sequencing of this T cell receptor (beta chain) was carried out in a study of CD8+CD57+ T cells in acquired aplastic anemia (dated by TCRdb to 2017 to 2018). Broadly, across the study: A mean of approximately 2.9 ug of DNA, ranging from about 0.19 to 30 ug, was extracted from sorted CD4+ and CD8+ cells. Mean read counts for healthy donor samples were some 10 million for CD4+ cells and around 11 million for CD8+ cells.

The CDR3 contains 16 residues, cysteine and phenylalanine counted. Here the CDR3 DNA is all that survives: 48 bases in frame from base 1. Reading the germline V gene (reference sequence) gives CDR1 MNHEY and CDR2 SMNVEV. V lost 5 bases and J lost 6 bases, and the count of bases not matched to a germline gene is 8. The paper as a whole reports these results and caveats: Patients and healthy controls showed no significant difference in CD8+ Simpson's diversity (P=0.060). Around 27 CD8+ CDR3 sequences were found in both patients and controls but appeared to be highly expressed in patients and within the immunodominant clones of the patients.

In the study, sorted CD4+ and CD8+ blood T cells from patients with severe aplastic anemia and from healthy subjects underwent deep sequencing of TCR repertoires. Ficoll-Paque density gradient centrifugation was used to isolate peripheral blood mononuclear cells. Before DNA extraction, CD4+ and CD8+ T cells were sorted with FACS or magnetic beads. This clonotype was seen ten or more times. Its antigen is not yet known. No per-base quality is available; no much larger clone lies one base away. Profiling of TCR beta VDJ combinations and CDR3 sequences used genomic DNA as the template. An Illumina HiSeq 2000 was used for TCR repertoire sequencing. From the authors' description of their analysis: Repertoire assessment relied on Simpson's diversity index, CDR3 size and DJ length profiles, and TRBV/TRBJ rearrangement plots. The most abundant DNA sequence in the deep sequencing data was taken as the immunodominant clone. CDR3 amino acid sequences were checked for sharing between subjects and were compared against published repertoires and the VDJdb database. The raw public data were reprocessed by TCRdb itself: fastp quality trimming at Q25, MiXCR clonotype calling, in-frame beta chains only. Identical CDR3 protein sequences are pooled into one entry, listed with their most common genes and DNA. Here the V and J calls rest on TCRdb's processing, not on the authors' analysis. The sample includes some 220,000 distinct CDR3 sequences, with roughly 33% observed a single time. Together, the top ten hold roughly 1.1% of the sample.

The chain couples TRBV27 to TRBJ2-1; 12 middle bases align to TRBD2. The material sequenced was sorted CD4+, CD8+, or CD8+CD57+ T cells (not recorded which) from PBMCs. The sequence was obtained from a human donor in good health, serving as a control. The DNA reads TGTGCCAGCAGTACGACTAGCGGGAGTGGCGGCAATGAGCAGTTCTTC. Its translation reads: CASSTTSGSGGNEQFF.